This paragraph reports one TCR beta chain. Its antigen remains unidentified. The authors incorporated unique molecular identifiers into the TCR beta cDNA libraries. TCRdb fed the PCR reads into MiXCR, producing one record per CDR3 protein. Of about 770,000 distinct CDR3 sequences in the sample, around 45% are singletons; the top ten hold roughly 4.4%. This sample was included in a study of post-analysis software for immune sequencing data. Regarding the study as a whole: Samples made in the same batch grouped tightly together by F measure. Significantly lower normalized Chao1 diversity was seen in multiple sclerosis patients than in controls. Patients used about 5 TRBV segments, including TRBV5-6, TRBV5-1 and TRBV20-1, more often than controls.

V was trimmed by 6 bases and J by 2 bases, leaving 9 bases between them. The CDR3 is made up of 13 amino acids. The germline V gene encodes CDR1 MNHEY and CDR2 SVGAGI. The source of this sequence is a girl aged 10 to 17 with multiple sclerosis. The chain uses TRBV6-5 and TRBJ2-3, with no clear D. Sequencing input: blood. CDR3 protein: CASRDGYTDTQYF. In DNA, the CDR3 is TGTGCCAGCAGGGACGGATACACAGATACGCAGTATTTT.